The 5 T cell receptor beta chains in this list originate from one sample, sequenced in a study of cytomegalovirus exposure and HLA in healthy donors. TCRdb's table, derived via immunoSEQ multiplex PCR, lists solely in-frame clones and lacks some. The table lists 150,000 to 200,000 clones, less than 90% of them singletons. Sample: PBMCs. Source of these receptors: a woman aged 18-29 years in good health and CMV-seronegative.

The CDR3 is CASSLQYPGEPQHF. CDR3 nucleotides: TGTGCCAGCAGCTTGCAATACCCGGGAGAGCCCCAGCATTTT. The J gene is TRBJ1-5, the V gene TRBV5-4; D is unclear. The CDR3 totals 14 residues. V lost 1 base to trimming and J lost 8 bases, with 13 bases between them. Per the germline V gene, CDR1 is SGHNT and CDR2 is YYREEE (reference sequence).

The V and J genes are TRBV11-3 and TRBJ2-2; D is uncertain. Trimming shortened V by 2 bases and J by 6 bases, and 7 bases separated the two germline ends. Germline-derived CDR1 and CDR2 are SGHNT and YENEEA. The CDR3 is made up of 13 amino acids. Here the CDR3 reads CASSLLSPGELFF. The CDR3 coding sequence is TGTGCCAGCAGCTTACTTTCCCCCGGGGAGCTGTTTTTT.

The J gene is TRBJ2-3, the V gene TRBV27; no clear D gene. The CDR3 runs 12 residues. Germline V lookup: CDR1 MNHEY, CDR2 SMNVEV (reference sequence). With 8 bases removed from V and 3 bases from J, the gap between germline ends came to 9 bases. The CDR3 DNA sequence: TGTGCCAGCTTATCCCTTACAGATACGCAGTATTTT. Protein sequence: CASLSLTDTQYF.

The chain carries TRBV27 and TRBJ1-1, with TRBD1 matching 7 bases. With 5 bases clipped from V and 0 bases from J, the junction kept 3 bases outside the gene matches. CDR3 size: 14 residues. In germline, CDR1 is MNHEY, CDR2 SMNVEV (reference sequence). The DNA for the CDR3 is TGTGCCAGCAGTCACAGGGGATTGAACACTGAAGCTTTCTTT. It encodes CASSHRGLNTEAFF.

The chain uses TRBV5-1 and TRBJ2-5, with 7 positions matching TRBD1. Germline trimming cut 4 bases from V and 5 bases from J; bases unmatched to any gene: 17. CDR1 is SGHRS and CDR2 is YFSETQ in the germline V gene. The CDR3 sequence is 17 residues long. Written as DNA, the CDR3 is TGCGCCAGCAGCCTAGCTAGGATATCGACAGGGTCGGAGACCCAGTACTTC. It encodes CASSLARISTGSETQYF.